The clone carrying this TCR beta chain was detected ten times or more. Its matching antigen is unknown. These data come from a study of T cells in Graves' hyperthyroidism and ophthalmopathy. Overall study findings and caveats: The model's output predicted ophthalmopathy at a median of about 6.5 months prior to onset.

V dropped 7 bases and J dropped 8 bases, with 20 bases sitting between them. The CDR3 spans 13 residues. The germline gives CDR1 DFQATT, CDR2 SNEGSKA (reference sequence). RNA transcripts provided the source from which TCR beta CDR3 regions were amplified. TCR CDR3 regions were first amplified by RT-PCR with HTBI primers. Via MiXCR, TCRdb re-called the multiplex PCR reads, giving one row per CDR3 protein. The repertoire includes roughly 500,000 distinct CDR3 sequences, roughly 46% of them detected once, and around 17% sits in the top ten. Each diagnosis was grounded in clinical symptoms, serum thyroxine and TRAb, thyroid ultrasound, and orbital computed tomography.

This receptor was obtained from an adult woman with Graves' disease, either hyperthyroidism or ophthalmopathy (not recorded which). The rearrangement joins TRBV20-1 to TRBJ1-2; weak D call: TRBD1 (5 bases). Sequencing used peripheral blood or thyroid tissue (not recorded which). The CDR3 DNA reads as TGCAGTGGGGGACGCTCCTCTTGGGGGGGCTACACCTTC. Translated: CSGGRSSWGGYTF.